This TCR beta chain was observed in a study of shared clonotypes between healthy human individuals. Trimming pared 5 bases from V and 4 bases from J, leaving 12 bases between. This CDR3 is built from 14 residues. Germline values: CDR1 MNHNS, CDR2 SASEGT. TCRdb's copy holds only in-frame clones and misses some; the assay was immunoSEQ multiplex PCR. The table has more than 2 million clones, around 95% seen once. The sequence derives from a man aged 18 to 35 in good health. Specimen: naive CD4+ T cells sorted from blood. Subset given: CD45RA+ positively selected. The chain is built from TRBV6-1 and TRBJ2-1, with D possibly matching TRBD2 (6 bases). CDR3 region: CASSFSGGYNEQFF. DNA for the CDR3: TGTGCCAGCAGTTTTAGTGGGGGGTACAATGAGCAGTTCTTC.